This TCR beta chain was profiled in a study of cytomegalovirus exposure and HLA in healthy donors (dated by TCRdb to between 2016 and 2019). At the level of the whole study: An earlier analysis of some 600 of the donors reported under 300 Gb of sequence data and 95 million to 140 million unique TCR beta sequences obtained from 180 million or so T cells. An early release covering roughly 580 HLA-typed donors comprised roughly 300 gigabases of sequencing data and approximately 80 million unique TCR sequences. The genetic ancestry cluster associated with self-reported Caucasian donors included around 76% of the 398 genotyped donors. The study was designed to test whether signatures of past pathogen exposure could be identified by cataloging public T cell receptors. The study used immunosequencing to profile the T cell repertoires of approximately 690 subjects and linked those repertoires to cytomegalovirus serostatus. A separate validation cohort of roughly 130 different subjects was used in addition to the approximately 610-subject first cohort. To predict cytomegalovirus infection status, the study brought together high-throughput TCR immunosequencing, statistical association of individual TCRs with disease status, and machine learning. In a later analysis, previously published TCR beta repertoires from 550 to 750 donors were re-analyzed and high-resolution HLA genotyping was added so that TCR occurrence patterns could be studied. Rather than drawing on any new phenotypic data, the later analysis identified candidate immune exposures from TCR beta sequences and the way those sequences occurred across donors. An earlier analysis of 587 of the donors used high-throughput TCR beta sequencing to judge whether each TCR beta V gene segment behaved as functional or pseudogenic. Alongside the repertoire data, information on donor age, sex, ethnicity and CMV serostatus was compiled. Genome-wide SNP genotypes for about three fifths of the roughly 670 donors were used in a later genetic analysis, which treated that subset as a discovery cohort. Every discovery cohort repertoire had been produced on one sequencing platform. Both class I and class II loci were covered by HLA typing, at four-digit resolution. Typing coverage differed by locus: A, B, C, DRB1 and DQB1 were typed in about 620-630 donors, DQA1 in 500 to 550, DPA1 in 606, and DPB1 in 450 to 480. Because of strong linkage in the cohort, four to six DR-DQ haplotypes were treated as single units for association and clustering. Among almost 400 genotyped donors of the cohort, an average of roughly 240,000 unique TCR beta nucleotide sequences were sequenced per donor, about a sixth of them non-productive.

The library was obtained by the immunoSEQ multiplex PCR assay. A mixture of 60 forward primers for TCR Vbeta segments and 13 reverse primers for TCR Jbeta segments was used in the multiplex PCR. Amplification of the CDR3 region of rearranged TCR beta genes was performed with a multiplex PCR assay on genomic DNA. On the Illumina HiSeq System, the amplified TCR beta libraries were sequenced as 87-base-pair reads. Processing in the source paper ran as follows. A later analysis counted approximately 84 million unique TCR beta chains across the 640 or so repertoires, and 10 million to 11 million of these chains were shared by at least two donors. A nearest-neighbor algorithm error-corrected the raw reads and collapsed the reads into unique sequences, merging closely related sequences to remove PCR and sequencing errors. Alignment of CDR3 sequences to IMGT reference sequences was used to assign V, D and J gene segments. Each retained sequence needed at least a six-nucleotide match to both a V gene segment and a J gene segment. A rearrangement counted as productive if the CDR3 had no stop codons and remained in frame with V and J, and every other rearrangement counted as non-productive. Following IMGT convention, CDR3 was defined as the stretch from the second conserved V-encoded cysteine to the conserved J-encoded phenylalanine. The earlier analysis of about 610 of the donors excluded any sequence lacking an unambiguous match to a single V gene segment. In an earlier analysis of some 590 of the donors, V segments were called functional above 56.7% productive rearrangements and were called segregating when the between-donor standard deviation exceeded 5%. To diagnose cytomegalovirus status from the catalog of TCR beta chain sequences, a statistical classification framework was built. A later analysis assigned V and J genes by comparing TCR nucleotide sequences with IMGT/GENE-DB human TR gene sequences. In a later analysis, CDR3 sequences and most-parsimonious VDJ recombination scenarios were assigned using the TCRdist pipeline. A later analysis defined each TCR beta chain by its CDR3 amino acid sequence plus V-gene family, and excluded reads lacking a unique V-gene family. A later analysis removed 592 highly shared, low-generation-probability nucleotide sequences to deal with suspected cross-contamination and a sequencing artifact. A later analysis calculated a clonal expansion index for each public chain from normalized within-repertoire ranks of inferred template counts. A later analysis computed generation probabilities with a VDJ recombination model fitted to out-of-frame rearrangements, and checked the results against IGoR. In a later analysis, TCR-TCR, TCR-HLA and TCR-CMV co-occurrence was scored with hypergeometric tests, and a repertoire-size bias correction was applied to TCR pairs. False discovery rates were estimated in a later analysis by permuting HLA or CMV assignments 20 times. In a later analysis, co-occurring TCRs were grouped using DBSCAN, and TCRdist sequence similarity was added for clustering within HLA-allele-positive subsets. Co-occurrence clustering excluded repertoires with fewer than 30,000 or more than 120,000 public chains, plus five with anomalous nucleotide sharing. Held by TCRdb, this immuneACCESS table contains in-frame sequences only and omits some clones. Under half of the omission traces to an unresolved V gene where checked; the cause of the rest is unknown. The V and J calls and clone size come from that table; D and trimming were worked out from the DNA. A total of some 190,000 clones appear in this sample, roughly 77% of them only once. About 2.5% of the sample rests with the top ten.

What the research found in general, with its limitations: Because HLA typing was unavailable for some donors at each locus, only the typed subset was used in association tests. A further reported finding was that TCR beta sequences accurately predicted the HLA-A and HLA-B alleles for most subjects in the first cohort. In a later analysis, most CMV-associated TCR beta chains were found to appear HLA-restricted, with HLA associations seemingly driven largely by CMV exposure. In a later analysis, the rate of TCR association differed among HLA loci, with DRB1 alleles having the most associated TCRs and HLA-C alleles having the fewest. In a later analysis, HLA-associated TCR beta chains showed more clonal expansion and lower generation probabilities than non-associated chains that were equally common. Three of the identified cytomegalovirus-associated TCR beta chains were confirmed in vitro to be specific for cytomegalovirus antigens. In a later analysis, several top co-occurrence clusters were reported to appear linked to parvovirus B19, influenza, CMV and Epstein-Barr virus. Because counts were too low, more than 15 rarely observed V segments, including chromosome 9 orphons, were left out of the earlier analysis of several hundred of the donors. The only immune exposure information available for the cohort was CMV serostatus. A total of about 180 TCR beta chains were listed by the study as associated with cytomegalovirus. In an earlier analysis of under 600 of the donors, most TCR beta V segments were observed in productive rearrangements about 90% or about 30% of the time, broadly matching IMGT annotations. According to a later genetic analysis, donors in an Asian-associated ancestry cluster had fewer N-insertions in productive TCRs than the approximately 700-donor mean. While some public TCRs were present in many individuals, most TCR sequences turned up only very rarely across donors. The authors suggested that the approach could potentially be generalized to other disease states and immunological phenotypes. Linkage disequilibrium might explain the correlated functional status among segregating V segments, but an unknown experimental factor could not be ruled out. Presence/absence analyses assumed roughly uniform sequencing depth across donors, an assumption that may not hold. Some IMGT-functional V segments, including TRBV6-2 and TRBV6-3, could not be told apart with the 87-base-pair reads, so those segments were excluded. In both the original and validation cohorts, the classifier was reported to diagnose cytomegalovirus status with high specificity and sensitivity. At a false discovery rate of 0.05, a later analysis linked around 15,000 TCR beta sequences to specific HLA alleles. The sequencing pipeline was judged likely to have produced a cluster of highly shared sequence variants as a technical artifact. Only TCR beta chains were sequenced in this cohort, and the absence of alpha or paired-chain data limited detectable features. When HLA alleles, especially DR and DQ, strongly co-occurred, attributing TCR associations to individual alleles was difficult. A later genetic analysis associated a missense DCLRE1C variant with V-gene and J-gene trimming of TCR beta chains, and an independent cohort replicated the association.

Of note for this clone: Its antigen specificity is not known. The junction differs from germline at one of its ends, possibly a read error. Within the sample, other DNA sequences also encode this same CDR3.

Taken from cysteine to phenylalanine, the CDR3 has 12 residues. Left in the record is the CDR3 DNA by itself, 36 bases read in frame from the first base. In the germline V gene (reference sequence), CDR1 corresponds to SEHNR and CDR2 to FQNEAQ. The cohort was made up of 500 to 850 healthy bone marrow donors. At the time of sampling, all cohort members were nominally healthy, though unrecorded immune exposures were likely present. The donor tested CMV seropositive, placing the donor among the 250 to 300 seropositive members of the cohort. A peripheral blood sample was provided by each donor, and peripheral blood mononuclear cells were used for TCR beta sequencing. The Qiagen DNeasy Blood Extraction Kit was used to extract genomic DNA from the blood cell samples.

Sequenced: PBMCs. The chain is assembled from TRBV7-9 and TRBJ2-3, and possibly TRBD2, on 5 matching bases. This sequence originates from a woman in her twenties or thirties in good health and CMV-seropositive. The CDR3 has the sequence CASSTFGDTQYF. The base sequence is TGTGCCAGCAGCACATTCGGGGATACGCAATATTTT.